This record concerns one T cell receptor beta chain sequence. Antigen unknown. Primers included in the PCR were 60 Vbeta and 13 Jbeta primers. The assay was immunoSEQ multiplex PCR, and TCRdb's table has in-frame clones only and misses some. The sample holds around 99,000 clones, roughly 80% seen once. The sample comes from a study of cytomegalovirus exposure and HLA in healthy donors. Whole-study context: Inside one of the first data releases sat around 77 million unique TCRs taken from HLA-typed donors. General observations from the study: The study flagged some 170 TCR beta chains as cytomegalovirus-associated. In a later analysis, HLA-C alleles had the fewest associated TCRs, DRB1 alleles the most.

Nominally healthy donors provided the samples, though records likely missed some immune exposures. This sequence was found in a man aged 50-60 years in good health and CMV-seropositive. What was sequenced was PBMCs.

CDR3 sequence: CATDDSYSNQPQHF. The CDR3 DNA is TGTGCCACGGATGACAGCTATAGCAATCAGCCCCAGCATTTT. The V and J genes are TRBV6-1 and TRBJ1-5; tentative D call: TRBD1 (5 bases). The CDR3 is made up of 14 amino acids. The germline V gene has CDR1 MNHNS and CDR2 SASEGT. The germline V and J ends were trimmed by 10 bases and 0 bases, with 13 bases remaining between them.